Listed here are 15 T cell receptor beta chains from one sample, sequenced in a study of post-analysis software for immune sequencing data. Which antigens these TCRs recognize remains unknown. Study results and limitations: Five TRBV segments were significantly more frequent in patients than in controls. TRBV5-6, TRBV5-1 and TRBV20-1 were among these segments.

TCR beta cDNA libraries had unique molecular identifiers. TCRdb itself ran the PCR reads through MiXCR, one entry per CDR3 protein. The profile shows 700,000 to 900,000 distinct CDR3 sequences, more than 45% of them singletons. Sample: blood. The receptors originated from a girl between 5 and 17 years old with multiple sclerosis.

The V and J genes are TRBV12-3 or TRBV12-4 and TRBJ2-1; D is unclear. Judging by the DNA end, TRBJ2-7 fits better; the J call may be wrong. The CDR3 spans 15 residues. CDR3 amino acids: CASSLEGVSYNEQYF. For the CDR3, the DNA is TGTGCCAGCAGTTTAGAGGGTGTCTCCTACAATGAGCAGTACTTC.

This clonotype appeared a few times. This rearrangement joins TRBV5-5 to TRBJ2-7, with 14 bases lining up with TRBD2. Germline CDR1 is SGHKS and CDR2 is YYEKEE (reference sequence). The trim removed 0 bases at V and 4 bases at J, leaving 12 bases unmatched. The CDR3 sequence is 19 residues long. The CDR3, as DNA: TGTGCCAGCAGCTTGGGCTCGGGACTAGCGGGAGAGTTTGGGTACGAGCAGTACTTC. Translating gives CASSLGSGLAGEFGYEQYF.

V gene TRBV27 combines with J gene TRBJ2-5, with TRBD2 identical over 12 bases. Losses at the gene ends were 6 bases for V and 11 bases for J; bases not matched to a gene: 10. The CDR3 contains 14 residues. From germline, CDR1 is MNHEY and CDR2 SMNVEV (reference sequence). The CDR3 sequence is CASSYGLAGSEQYF. The CDR3 DNA reads as TGTGCCAGCAGCTACGGACTAGCGGGAAGTGAGCAGTACTTC.

CDR3 in amino acids: CASSPGTGVHYTF. In DNA form, the CDR3 reads TGTGCCAGCAGCCCAGGGACAGGGGTACACTACACCTTC. V and J are TRBV7-8 and TRBJ1-2; 10 bases line up with TRBD1. Germline V gene lookup returns CDR1 SGHVS and CDR2 FQNEAQ. V shed 5 bases and J 10 bases; nucleotides not matched to a gene: 7. The length of the CDR3 is 13 residues.

The chain combines TRBV20-1 with TRBJ2-3, with 8 bases aligning to TRBD2. The ends lost 5 bases at V and 4 bases at J; junction bases unmatched: 8. The germline V gene has CDR1 DFQATT and CDR2 SNEGSKA (reference sequence). The CDR3 has 14 amino acids. DNA for the CDR3: TGCAGTGCTTCGGGACTAGTCTTTCCAGATACGCAGTATTTT. It translates to CSASGLVFPDTQYF.

The rearrangement uses TRBV18 and TRBJ1-1, with D possibly matching TRBD1 (6 bases). The V end lost 2 bases, the J end lost 2 bases, and 12 bases lay between the germline ends. The CDR3 extends over 15 amino acids. Germline values: CDR1 KGHSH, CDR2 LQKENI. Written as DNA, the CDR3 is TGTGCCAGCTCACCAAATACAGGGACCAACACTGAAGCTTTCTTT. Translation: CASSPNTGTNTEAFF.

The chain couples TRBV28 to TRBJ2-1; perhaps TRBD2 as D (5 bases). The CDR3 consists of 14 residues. Between the trimmed V and J ends, which lost 4 bases and 3 bases, there was a span of 10 bases. Germline lookup yields CDR1 MDHEN and CDR2 SYDVKM. The CDR3 is CASSSDYYYNEQFF. DNA of the CDR3: TGTGCCAGCAGTTCAGACTATTACTACAATGAGCAGTTCTTC. Complete variable domain (other parts from reference TRBV28 and TRBJ2-1): DVKVTQSSRYLVKRTGEKVFLECVQDMDHENMFWYRQDPGLGLRLIYFSYDVKMKEKGDIPEGYSVSREKKERFSLILESASTNQTSMYLCASSSDYYYNEQFFGPGTRLTVL.

The V and J genes are TRBV9 and TRBJ2-2, with a weak D call TRBD1 (7 bases). Germline V lookup: CDR1 SGDLS, CDR2 YYNGEE. This CDR3 is 17 amino acids long. V dropped 0 bases and J dropped 5 bases, with 17 bases sitting between them. CDR3 in DNA: TGTGCCAGCAGCGTAGTGTCTAGCGAACAGGGGACCGGGGAGCTGTTTTTT. It specifies CASSVVSSEQGTGELFF.

In its sample, this clonotype was seen a few times. The rearrangement uses TRBV6-6 and TRBJ2-1; D ambiguous. The germline CDR1 and CDR2 sequences are MNHNY and SVGAGI (reference sequence). The CDR3 sequence is 14 residues long. V lost 0 bases to trimming and J lost 4 bases, with 7 bases between them. The CDR3, as DNA: TGTGCCAGCAGTTACTCGGCATCATACAATGAGCAGTTCTTC. Encoded protein: CASSYSASYNEQFF.

The chain has TRBV4-1 and TRBJ2-4; D may be TRBD1 (6 bases). The better agreement between TRBJ2-7 and the DNA end casts doubt on the J call. Germline-derived CDR1 and CDR2 are MGHRA and YSYEKL. The CDR3 has 16 residues. Here the CDR3 DNA reads TGCGCCAGCAGCCAAGATCCGGCAGGGGCAGACTACGAGCAGTACTTC. As protein: CASSQDPAGADYEQYF.

About this clonotype: Mismatch with germline at one junction end may stem from a read error. The genes are TRBV12-3 or TRBV12-4 and TRBJ2-1; 10 positions agree with TRBD2. The CDR3 runs to 14 residues. CDR3 sequence reads: CANSTSGKVGKQFF. As DNA, the CDR3 is TGTGCCAACAGTACTAGCGGGAAGGTGGGAAAGCAGTTCTTC.

This rearrangement joins TRBV18 to TRBJ2-3; D is ambiguous. CDR3 length: 15 amino acids. Germline CDR1 and CDR2: KGHSH and LQKENI. V gave up 1 base and J gave up 2 bases, with 10 bases separating them. The CDR3 DNA sequence: TGTGCCAGCTCACCACGGGCCAGCTTCACAGATACGCAGTATTTT. Protein product: CASSPRASFTDTQYF.

This chain links TRBV7-9 with TRBJ2-3; D may be TRBD2 (6 bases). CDR1 is SEHNR, CDR2 FQNEAQ, per germline (reference sequence). V lost 5 bases to trimming and J lost 5 bases, with 17 bases between them. CDR3 length equals 15 residues. Written as DNA, the CDR3 is TGTGCCAGCAGCCAGTGGGGGGTCGGATTAGATACGCAGTATTTT. It encodes CASSQWGVGLDTQYF.

J is TRBJ2-7 and V is TRBV27; TRBD2 might be the D (6 bases). V lost 4 bases, J lost 4 bases, and 14 bases lay in between. The germline V gene has CDR1 MNHEY and CDR2 SMNVEV (reference sequence). This CDR3 contains 14 residues. The CDR3 loop is CASSSASAPYEQYF. The CDR3 bases are TGTGCCAGCAGTTCCGCTAGCGCGCCATACGAGCAGTACTTC.

The rearrangement joins TRBV6-5 to TRBJ2-5, with D perhaps TRBD1 (6 bases). The end of the DNA fits TRBJ2-7 better, so the J call may be wrong. CDR1 and CDR2 from the germline V gene are MNHEY and SVGAGI. This CDR3 region has 17 residues. CDR3 amino acids: CASSYSTGQGSAHEQYF. The CDR3 DNA is TGTGCCAGCAGTTATTCCACGGGGCAGGGGAGCGCCCACGAGCAGTACTTC.